This TCR beta chain was recovered during a study of patients and donors after allogeneic stem cell transplantation. Via MiXCR, TCRdb re-called the RT-PCR reads, giving one row per CDR3 protein. The sample has roughly 140,000 distinct CDR3 sequences; about a third are singletons. Sample: blood, either unsorted or a sorted T cell fraction (not recorded which). The receptor comes from a human donor who was either an allogeneic HSCT recipient or a stem cell or donor lymphocyte infusion donor (not recorded which). It is not recorded whose cells these are; they may come from a transplant donor.

The CDR3 DNA is TGTGCCAGCAGCCCCGGGACATCCCAATCCCACTATGGCTACACCTTC. It codes for CASSPGTSQSHYGYTF. This chain joins TRBV12-3 or TRBV12-4 and TRBJ1-2; tentatively, D is TRBD1 (6 bases). V dropped 6 bases and J dropped 3 bases, with 20 bases sitting between them. The CDR3 length is 16 residues.